The rows below give T cell receptor beta chains drawn from one sample of a study of control samples from healthy donors and cancer patients. Sequencing used immunoSEQ multiplex PCR; TCRdb keeps in-frame clones, though not all of them. The data contain 150,000 to 200,000 clones, more than 80% of them singletons. What was sequenced was blood. These receptors all come from a man aged 25 to 40 in good health. Each CDR3 is given with its conserved first and last residue. The D gene is left open where the match is weak. Some rows mark clone size as missing; the rest say once, few, many or name a class of expanded clone.

D: TRBD1
J: TRBJ2-1
length: 15
size: few
V: TRBV6-6
CDR3: CASSQDRPGNGEQFF
DNA: TGTGCCAGCAGTCAGGACAGGCCTGGCAATGGTGAGCAGTTCTTC

D: -
J: TRBJ1-3
length: 16
size: once
V: TRBV5-1
CDR3: CASSLAGVSSGNTIYF
DNA: TGCGCCAGCAGCTTGGCTGGGGTGAGCTCTGGAAACACCATATATTTT

D: -
J: TRBJ2-1
length: 12
size: -
V: TRBV18
CDR3: CASSPPPGRQFF
DNA: TGTGCCAGCTCACCACCACCGGGTCGGCAGTTCTTC

D: TRBD2
J: TRBJ2-7
length: 15
size: -
V: TRBV5-1
CDR3: CASSPGLAGAYEQYF
DNA: TGCGCCAGCAGCCCGGGACTAGCGGGAGCCTACGAGCAGTACTTC

D: -
J: TRBJ1-6
length: 14
size: once
V: TRBV6-1
CDR3: CASSEAGAPPPLHF
DNA: TGTGCCAGCAGTGAAGCAGGGGCTCCTCCACCCCTCCACTTT

D: -
J: TRBJ2-3
length: 13
size: -
V: TRBV11-1
CDR3: CASSGTHTDTQYF
DNA: TGTGCCAGCAGCGGAACCCACACAGATACGCAGTATTTT

D: -
J: TRBJ2-5
length: 14
size: -
V: TRBV18
CDR3: CASSPLAAQETQYF
DNA: TGTGCCAGCTCACCACTAGCGGCTCAAGAGACCCAGTACTTC

D: -
J: TRBJ1-1
length: 15
size: -
V: TRBV18
CDR3: CASSPGHGSGFEAFF
DNA: TGTGCCAGCTCACCCGGACACGGTTCTGGATTTGAAGCTTTCTTT

D: TRBD2
J: TRBJ2-1
length: 16
size: -
V: TRBV27
CDR3: CASSPPGLAGVNEQFF
DNA: TGTGCCAGCAGTCCCCCCGGACTAGCGGGGGTCAATGAGCAGTTCTTC

D: TRBD2
J: TRBJ2-3
length: 15
size: -
V: TRBV10-2
CDR3: CASSEFLAGGDTQYF
DNA: TGCGCCAGCAGTGAGTTTCTAGCGGGGGGGGATACGCAGTATTTT

D: TRBD2
J: TRBJ2-5
length: 16
size: -
V: TRBV11-2
CDR3: CASSYFASGFQETQYF
DNA: TGTGCCAGCAGCTACTTCGCTAGCGGGTTCCAAGAGACCCAGTACTTC

D: TRBD2
J: TRBJ2-1
length: 15
size: -
V: TRBV7-9
CDR3: CASSLRTSGSVEQFF
DNA: TGTGCCAGCAGCTTGCGGACTAGCGGGAGTGTAGAGCAGTTCTTC

D: -
J: TRBJ2-7
length: 13
size: -
V: TRBV19
CDR3: CASSREWTNEQYF
DNA: TGTGCCAGTAGTAGGGAATGGACGAACGAGCAGTACTTC

D: TRBD1
J: TRBJ2-3
length: 15
size: -
V: TRBV2
CDR3: CASSEVGDRADTQYF
DNA: TGTGCCAGCAGTGAAGTAGGGGACAGGGCTGATACGCAGTATTTT

D: -
J: TRBJ1-4
length: 14
size: once
V: TRBV6-2/TRBV6-3
CDR3: CASSPGHTNEKLFF
DNA: TGTGCCAGCAGCCCCGGACACACTAATGAAAAACTGTTTTTT

D: TRBD1
J: TRBJ1-1
length: 12
size: -
V: TRBV2
CDR3: CASKVGGPSSFF
DNA: TGTGCCAGCAAAGTAGGGGGCCCCTCGTCTTTCTTT

D: -
J: TRBJ1-5
length: 16
size: -
V: TRBV19
CDR3: CASSGGRGQGYQPQHF
DNA: TGTGCCAGTAGTGGGGGGCGGGGGCAGGGTTATCAGCCCCAGCATTTT

D: -
J: TRBJ2-3
length: 13
size: few
V: TRBV4-2
CDR3: CASSLGWADTQYF
DNA: TGTGCCAGCAGCCTTGGGTGGGCAGATACGCAGTATTTT

D: TRBD2
J: TRBJ2-5
length: 16
size: -
V: TRBV27
CDR3: CASSLSPTSGLETQYF
DNA: TGTGCCAGCAGTTTATCTCCGACTAGCGGCCTAGAGACCCAGTACTTC

D: -
J: TRBJ2-5
length: 13
size: once
V: TRBV4-1
CDR3: CASSGDRKGTQYF
DNA: TGCGCCAGCAGCGGAGACAGGAAAGGGACCCAGTACTTC

D: -
J: TRBJ2-7
length: 13
size: -
V: TRBV6-5
CDR3: CASSYFQYYEQYF
DNA: TGTGCCAGCAGTTACTTCCAGTATTACGAGCAGTACTTC

D: -
J: TRBJ1-2
length: 13
size: -
V: TRBV5-4
CDR3: CASSLTAFYGYTF
DNA: TGTGCCAGCAGCTTGACAGCCTTCTATGGCTACACCTTC

D: -
J: TRBJ2-5
length: 11
size: -
V: TRBV5-1
CDR3: CASSLEETQYF
DNA: TGCGCCAGCAGCCTTGAAGAGACCCAGTACTTC

D: -
J: TRBJ2-7
length: 14
size: -
V: TRBV9
CDR3: CASSVDRRNYEQYF
DNA: TGTGCCAGCAGCGTAGATCGTAGAAACTACGAGCAGTACTTC

D: -
J: TRBJ1-1
length: 15
size: -
V: TRBV7-9
CDR3: CASSLGGLVVTEAFF
DNA: TGTGCCAGCAGCTTAGGTGGCTTAGTGGTCACTGAAGCTTTCTTT

D: -
J: TRBJ1-5
length: 13
size: -
V: TRBV20-1
CDR3: CSASRGVGQPQHF
DNA: TGCAGTGCTAGTCGGGGGGTTGGCCAGCCCCAGCATTTT

D: -
J: TRBJ1-5
length: 13
size: -
V: TRBV3-1/TRBV3-2
CDR3: CASSPGRIQPQHF
DNA: TGTGCCAGCAGCCCTGGGAGGATCCAGCCCCAGCATTTT

D: -
J: TRBJ1-2
length: 15
size: -
V: TRBV14
CDR3: CASSQDQMAGNGYTF
DNA: TGTGCCAGCAGCCAAGATCAAATGGCAGGGAACGGCTACACCTTC

D: -
J: TRBJ1-5
length: 13
size: -
V: TRBV6-1
CDR3: CASSEPPGQPQHF
DNA: TGTGCCAGCAGTGAACCCCCGGGGCAGCCCCAGCATTTT

D: -
J: TRBJ1-2
length: 14
size: -
V: TRBV6-6
CDR3: CASTPIGQVNGYTF
DNA: TGTGCCAGCACACCCATTGGGCAAGTGAATGGCTACACCTTC

D: -
J: TRBJ1-1
length: 16
size: -
V: TRBV10-1
CDR3: CASSPEGRGATTEAFF
DNA: TGCGCCAGCAGTCCTGAGGGGCGGGGGGCGACCACTGAAGCTTTCTTT

D: -
J: TRBJ2-5
length: 12
size: once
V: TRBV5-1
CDR3: CASRRDQETQYF
DNA: TGCGCCAGCAGGCGGGACCAAGAGACCCAGTACTTC

D: TRBD1
J: TRBJ1-2
length: 14
size: -
V: TRBV10-2
CDR3: CASSLTGADYGYTF
DNA: TGCGCCAGCAGTTTGACAGGGGCGGACTATGGCTACACCTTC

D: TRBD1
J: TRBJ1-5
length: 15
size: -
V: TRBV28
CDR3: CASSTPGQGNQPQHF
DNA: TGTGCCAGCAGTACCCCGGGACAGGGGAATCAGCCCCAGCATTTT

D: -
J: TRBJ2-4
length: 20
size: -
V: TRBV21-1
CDR3: CASSKGLAGARILAKNIQYF
DNA: TGTGCCAGCAGCAAGGGACTAGCGGGGGCCCGCATTCTAGCCAAAAACATTCAGTACTTC

D: TRBD1
J: TRBJ1-2
length: 16
size: -
V: TRBV4-3
CDR3: CASSQAWTGLDYGYTF
DNA: TGCGCCAGCAGCCAAGCCTGGACAGGTCTCGACTATGGCTACACCTTC

D: -
J: TRBJ1-2
length: 20
size: -
V: TRBV10-1
CDR3: CASSERGRTERILCVYGYTF
DNA: TGCGCCAGCAGTGAGAGAGGGAGGACTGAGAGGATCTTATGCGTTTATGGCTACACCTTC

D: -
J: TRBJ2-7
length: 14
size: -
V: TRBV6-5
CDR3: CASSRRDNSYEQYF
DNA: TGTGCCAGCAGTCGCCGGGACAACTCCTACGAGCAGTACTTC

D: -
J: TRBJ2-2
length: 19
size: -
V: TRBV18
CDR3: CASSPVVGIGAQNTGELFF
DNA: TGTGCCAGCTCACCAGTCGTCGGTATAGGGGCCCAGAACACCGGGGAGCTGTTTTTT

D: -
J: TRBJ2-6
length: 16
size: once
V: TRBV20-1
CDR3: CSASLGYSSGANVLTF
DNA: TGCAGTGCTAGTCTCGGCTATAGCTCTGGGGCCAACGTCCTGACTTTC

D: -
J: TRBJ1-2
length: 14
size: -
V: TRBV18
CDR3: CASSPPPWEGGYTF
DNA: TGTGCCAGCTCACCACCTCCCTGGGAAGGTGGCTACACCTTC

D: -
J: TRBJ2-3
length: 15
size: -
V: TRBV28
CDR3: CASTPPAASTDTQYF
DNA: TGTGCCAGCACCCCCCCAGCGGCTAGCACAGATACGCAGTATTTT

D: -
J: TRBJ1-3
length: 14
size: -
V: TRBV19
CDR3: CASCNRASGNTIYF
DNA: TGTGCCAGTTGTAACAGGGCCTCTGGAAACACCATATATTTT

D: -
J: TRBJ2-5
length: 13
size: -
V: TRBV2
CDR3: CATSGGSGETQYF
DNA: TGTGCCACCTCGGGTGGGAGCGGGGAGACCCAGTACTTC

D: -
J: TRBJ2-7
length: 10
size: -
V: TRBV11-2
CDR3: CASSWDEQYF
DNA: TGTGCCAGCAGCTGGGACGAGCAGTACTTC

D: -
J: TRBJ2-5
length: 14
size: -
V: TRBV5-6
CDR3: CASSPGQAEETQYF
DNA: TGTGCCAGCAGCCCGGGACAAGCAGAAGAGACCCAGTACTTC

D: TRBD1
J: TRBJ2-1
length: 13
size: -
V: TRBV28
CDR3: CASRDTGANEQFF
DNA: TGTGCCAGCAGAGATACAGGGGCCAATGAGCAGTTCTTC

D: -
J: TRBJ2-3
length: 16
size: -
V: TRBV18
CDR3: CASSPMGREATDTQYF
DNA: TGTGCCAGCTCACCAATGGGGCGAGAGGCAACAGATACGCAGTATTTT

D: TRBD2
J: TRBJ2-3
length: 15
size: -
V: TRBV9
CDR3: CASSGAGTSDDTQYF
DNA: TGTGCCAGCAGCGGCGCCGGGACTAGCGACGATACGCAGTATTTT

D: -
J: TRBJ1-1
length: 15
size: -
V: TRBV30
CDR3: CAWSWGQKGRTEAFF
DNA: TGTGCCTGGAGCTGGGGGCAGAAAGGGAGGACTGAAGCTTTCTTT

D: -
J: TRBJ2-7
length: 15
size: -
V: TRBV30
CDR3: CAWSYTPEESYEQYF
DNA: TGTGCCTGGAGTTACACCCCAGAAGAGTCCTACGAGCAGTACTTC

D: -
J: TRBJ1-5
length: 14
size: -
V: TRBV24-1
CDR3: CATGGRNSNQPQHF
DNA: TGTGCCACCGGGGGGAGGAATAGCAATCAGCCCCAGCATTTT

D: -
J: TRBJ2-5
length: 13
size: -
V: TRBV19
CDR3: CASSRDGEETQYF
DNA: TGTGCCAGTAGTAGGGACGGGGAAGAGACCCAGTACTTC

D: TRBD2
J: TRBJ2-3
length: 15
size: -
V: TRBV4-3
CDR3: CASSQDGGGTDTQYF
DNA: TGCGCCAGCAGCCAAGATGGGGGGGGCACAGATACGCAGTATTTT

D: -
J: TRBJ1-5
length: 14
size: -
V: TRBV6-1
CDR3: CASSEAIRDQPQHF
DNA: TGTGCCAGCAGTGAAGCGATCAGAGATCAGCCCCAGCATTTT

D: TRBD2
J: TRBJ2-7
length: 18
size: -
V: TRBV4-3
CDR3: CASSRVHSVGGGGYEQYF
DNA: TGCGCCAGCAGCCGAGTTCATTCCGTCGGGGGGGGCGGCTACGAGCAGTACTTC

D: TRBD1
J: TRBJ1-1
length: 15
size: -
V: TRBV6-5
CDR3: CASSSTGGAGTEAFF
DNA: TGTGCCAGCAGTTCCACAGGGGGCGCGGGCACTGAAGCTTTCTTT

D: -
J: TRBJ1-1
length: 16
size: -
V: TRBV5-5
CDR3: CASSLGGGGMNTEAFF
DNA: TGTGCCAGCAGCTTGGGGGGGGGCGGGATGAACACTGAAGCTTTCTTT

D: TRBD1
J: TRBJ1-5
length: 14
size: few
V: TRBV5-4
CDR3: CASSQDRSDQPQHF
DNA: TGTGCCAGCAGCCAGGACAGGTCTGATCAGCCCCAGCATTTT

D: -
J: TRBJ2-7
length: 13
size: -
V: TRBV18
CDR3: CASSPRSSYEQYF
DNA: TGTGCCAGCTCACCACGGAGCTCCTACGAGCAGTACTTC